These 29 T cell receptor beta chains came from one sample sequenced in a study of cytomegalovirus exposure and HLA in healthy donors. Researchers ran the PCR with 60 Vbeta and 13 Jbeta primers. Method: immunoSEQ multiplex PCR; TCRdb's copy keeps in-frame clones and lacks some. The data contain some 110,000 clones, 9.5% to 13% of them singletons. Sequencing was performed on PBMCs. The receptors were gathered from a man between 35 and 55 years old in good health and CMV-seropositive.

This chain uses TRBV7-9 with TRBJ2-5, with unresolved D. Germline lookup yields CDR1 SEHNR and CDR2 FQNEAQ (reference sequence). V gave up 3 bases and J gave up 3 bases, with 5 bases separating them. The CDR3 consists of 12 residues. The CDR3 nucleotides read TGTGCCAGCAGCTTCCTAGAAGAGACCCAGTACTTC. This codes for CASSFLEETQYF.

This chain's CDR3 is CASSLRERSEKLFF. As DNA, the CDR3 is TGCGCCAGCAGCTTACGGGAGAGGAGTGAAAAACTGTTTTTT. The V and J genes are TRBV5-1 and TRBJ1-4; D not certain. The length of the CDR3 is 14 residues. From germline, CDR1 is SGHRS and CDR2 YFSETQ. The germline V and J ends were trimmed by 2 bases and 7 bases, with 12 bases remaining between them.

The sample holds a few counts of this clone. This chain connects TRBV7-2 to TRBJ2-1; D gene unclear. Trimming took 8 bases from V and 0 from J, leaving 14 bases between them. Germline assignment: CDR1 SGHTA and CDR2 FQGNSA. The length of the CDR3 is 15 residues. CDR3 sequence (DNA): TGTGCCAGCGGGTTGCGGAGAAACTCCTACAATGAGCAGTTCTTC. It translates to CASGLRRNSYNEQFF.

The rearrangement uses TRBV18 and TRBJ1-1; D might be TRBD1 (5 bases). CDR1 is KGHSH, CDR2 LQKENI, per germline. The length of the CDR3 is 15 residues. V was clipped by 8 bases and J by 2 bases, with 18 bases between them. The CDR3 reads CASVLTPGQNTEAFF. DNA of the CDR3: TGTGCCAGCGTATTAACACCAGGACAAAACACTGAAGCTTTCTTT.

The chain recombines TRBV7-9 with TRBJ2-7; 11 bases are a match to TRBD2. Germline V gene data show CDR1 as SEHNR and CDR2 as FQNEAQ (reference sequence). There are 15 residues in the CDR3. Trimming cost V 6 bases and J 0 bases; bases outside gene matches: 4. CDR3 nucleotide sequence: TGTGCCAGCAGTCCGACTAGCGGGGCCTCCTACGAGCAGTACTTC. Amino acid sequence: CASSPTSGASYEQYF. The full variable domain, its missing parts supplied by reference TRBV7-9 and TRBJ2-7, is DTGVSQNPRHKITKRGQNVTFRCDPISEHNRLYWYRQTLGQGPEFLTYFQNEAQLEKSRLLSDRFSAERPKGSFSTLEIQRTEQGDSAMYLCASSPTSGASYEQYFGPGTRLTVT.

This clone was counted a few times. The chain has TRBV6-1 and TRBJ2-5, with TRBD2 matching 8 bases. The junction had 9 bases not matched to a gene; V was cut back by 2 bases and J by 4 bases. Germline lookup yields CDR1 MNHNS and CDR2 SASEGT. This CDR3 region has 16 residues. The CDR3 here is CASSEMDTGGGETQYF. The CDR3 bases are TGTGCCAGCAGTGAAATGGATACGGGGGGGGGAGAGACCCAGTACTTC.

This chain links TRBV28 with TRBJ1-1, with 8 nucleotides matching TRBD1. The ends lost 6 bases at V and 3 bases at J; junction bases unmatched: 6. CDR3 size: 14 residues. Looked up from germline, CDR1 is MDHEN and CDR2 is SYDVKM. The CDR3 is CASRPLQGDTEAFF. The DNA for the CDR3 is TGTGCCAGCAGGCCCTTACAGGGGGACACTGAAGCTTTCTTT.

The chain employs TRBV4-1 and TRBJ2-3, with D unclear. Germline V gene sequence: CDR1 MGHRA, CDR2 YSYEKL. The CDR3 spans 13 residues. V lost 2 bases and J 4 bases, leaving 7 bases between the germline ends. DNA of the CDR3: TGCGCCAGCAGCCAAAGAGCTTCAGATACGCAGTATTTT. Protein: CASSQRASDTQYF.

The table lists this clone with a few counts. This chain links TRBV4-1 with TRBJ2-4, with D tentatively TRBD1 (6 bases). Germline loops: CDR1 MGHRA, CDR2 YSYEKL. Trimming pared 3 bases from V and 6 bases from J, leaving 12 bases between. The CDR3 is made up of 14 amino acids. The CDR3, as DNA: TGCGCCAGCAGCCAGCCACAGGGAAGAAACATTCAGTACTTC. Its protein is CASSQPQGRNIQYF.

This clone was recorded a few times. The rearrangement links TRBV4-1 to TRBJ2-1, with 10 bases aligning to TRBD2. The trim removed 2 bases at V and 4 bases at J, leaving 5 bases unmatched. From germline, CDR1 is MGHRA and CDR2 YSYEKL. This CDR3 contains 16 residues. Written as DNA, the CDR3 is TGCGCCAGCAGCCAACGTCTAGCGGGAGTGTACAATGAGCAGTTCTTC. It is translated as CASSQRLAGVYNEQFF.

This chain links TRBV19 with TRBJ1-5, with D possibly matching TRBD1 (6 bases). V lost 4 bases to trimming and J lost 1 base, with 11 bases between them. Germline CDR1 reads LNHDA; CDR2 reads SQIVND (reference sequence). CDR3 length equals 15 residues. Here the CDR3 reads CASSSRGFSNQPQHF. Written as DNA, the CDR3 is TGTGCCAGTAGTAGCAGGGGTTTCAGCAATCAGCCCCAGCATTTT.

The genes are TRBV5-1 and TRBJ2-7; possible D gene TRBD1, 5 bases. V was pared by 4 bases and J by 1 base, with 18 bases between. The V gene's germline CDR1 is SGHRS and CDR2 YFSETQ. The CDR3 totals 16 residues. As DNA, the CDR3 is TGCGCCAGCAGCCTCCACCAGGGCGAAGCGTCCTACGAGCAGTACTTC. Its protein product is CASSLHQGEASYEQYF.

V is TRBV6-1 and J is TRBJ2-1, with D perhaps TRBD2 (6 bases). Germline CDR1 MNHNS, CDR2 SASEGT. Trimming left V 4 bases short and J 2 bases short, with 9 bases between. The CDR3 covers 14 residues. CDR3 nucleotide sequence: TGTGCCAGCAGTGGATCGGGAGCCTACAATGAGCAGTTCTTC. This gives the protein CASSGSGAYNEQFF.

This clone was picked up a small number of times. The V call is TRBV14, the J call TRBJ2-7; a possible D gene is TRBD2 (6 bases). CDR3 length: 17 amino acids. The V gene's germline CDR1 is SGHDN and CDR2 FVKESK. The V end was cut by 1 base, the J end by 2 bases, with 18 bases between. CDR3 DNA sequence: TGTGCCAGCAGCCAAGGGACGCGGCAGGGAGGACCCTACGAGCAGTACTTC. Residues: CASSQGTRQGGPYEQYF.

The V and J genes are TRBV28 and TRBJ1-2; possible D gene TRBD1, 6 bases. CDR1 and CDR2 from the germline V gene are MDHEN and SYDVKM. The CDR3 runs 13 residues. The ends were cut back, 4 bases at V and 4 bases at J, with 10 bases in the middle. DNA for the CDR3: TGTGCCAGCAGTTGGGGGCGAGTCTATGGCTACACCTTC. Its protein is CASSWGRVYGYTF.

In this sample, this clone turned up a few times. CDR3 bases: TGTGCCAGCAGCCAGACAGGGGGCGTCTTCGGCTACACCTTC. It codes for CASSQTGGVFGYTF. The J gene is TRBJ1-2, the V gene TRBV28; 10 bases align to TRBD1. The CDR3 sequence is 14 residues long. Trimming at V came to 6 bases and at J to 8 bases, leaving 9 bases not matched to a gene. Per germline, CDR1 MDHEN and CDR2 SYDVKM.

This clone was counted between two and nine times. The rearrangement links TRBV28 to TRBJ1-3; D may be TRBD1 (5 bases). V dropped 6 bases and J dropped 5 bases, with 11 bases sitting between them. The CDR3 is 13 residues long. In germline, CDR1 is MDHEN, CDR2 SYDVKM. In nucleotides, the CDR3 is TGTGCCAGCAGGGGGGGGGTTAGAAACACCATATATTTT. Protein: CASRGGVRNTIYF. Looking up the rest from reference TRBV28 and TRBJ1-3 gives the full variable domain: DVKVTQSSRYLVKRTGEKVFLECVQDMDHENMFWYRQDPGLGLRLIYFSYDVKMKEKGDIPEGYSVSREKKERFSLILESASTNQTSMYLCASRGGVRNTIYFGEGSWLTVV.

This clone has more than one count but fewer than ten. The chain combines TRBV7-2 with TRBJ1-1; perhaps TRBD1 as D (5 bases). Germline V lookup: CDR1 SGHTA, CDR2 FQGNSA. The CDR3 has 10 amino acids. Trimming took 4 bases from V and 10 from J, leaving 7 bases between them. The DNA for the CDR3 is TGTGCCAGCAGCTCCACAGGAGCTTTCTTT. Translated, it gives CASSSTGAFF.

This chain connects TRBV7-2 to TRBJ2-3; 12 bases are shared with TRBD2. The trim removed 7 bases at V and 0 bases at J, leaving 5 bases unmatched. The CDR3 covers 16 residues. Germline V gene lookup returns CDR1 SGHTA and CDR2 FQGNSA. CDR3 nucleotides: TGTGCCAGCAACGGACTAGCGGGACCTAGCACAGATACGCAGTATTTT. It yields the protein CASNGLAGPSTDTQYF.

This clone came up a few times. The chain recombines TRBV5-6 with TRBJ2-1; D is unclear. Trimming cost V 4 bases and J 0 bases, with 8 bases left between them. Looked up from germline, CDR1 is SGHDT and CDR2 is YYEEEE. The CDR3 length is 14 residues. The CDR3 protein is CASSQASSYNEQFF. In nucleotides, the CDR3 is TGTGCCAGCAGCCAGGCCTCCTCCTACAATGAGCAGTTCTTC.

The rearrangement joins TRBV7-9 to TRBJ1-1, with TRBD1 matching 7 bases. This CDR3 is built from 14 residues. In germline, CDR1 is SEHNR, CDR2 FQNEAQ (reference sequence). J lost 4 bases, V lost 6 bases, and 8 bases had no gene match. CDR3 coding DNA: TGTGCCAGCAGACACAGGGGAGTGGGCACTGAAGCTTTCTTT. Protein product: CASRHRGVGTEAFF.

V and J are TRBV5-1 and TRBJ2-1; D remains ambiguous. In germline, CDR1 is SGHRS, CDR2 YFSETQ. Trimming cost V 0 bases and J 7 bases, with 5 bases left between them. There are 12 residues in the CDR3. CDR3 in DNA: TGCGCCAGCAGCTTGGGAGGAAATGAGCAGTTCTTC. This translates into CASSLGGNEQFF.

This chain links TRBV4-3 with TRBJ1-1; 7 bases line up with TRBD1. V trimming: 0 bases; J trimming: 1 base; junction bases outside the gene matches: 2. Germline CDR1 and CDR2: LGHNA and YSLEER. This CDR3 spans 15 amino acids. This chain's CDR3 is CASSQDWDRNTEAFF. CDR3 in DNA: TGCGCCAGCAGCCAAGATTGGGACAGGAACACTGAAGCTTTCTTT.

This clone was counted a few times. The sample holds other DNA sequences that translate to the same CDR3. J is TRBJ2-1 and V is TRBV6-4, with TRBD2 identical over 10 bases. Per the germline V gene, CDR1 is MRHNA and CDR2 is SNTAGT. There are 15 residues in the CDR3. The junction had 5 bases not matched to a gene; V was cut back by 3 bases and J by 6 bases. As DNA, the CDR3 is TGTGCCAGCAGTGAGCGGACTAGCGGACTCAATGAGCAGTTCTTC. Its protein product is CASSERTSGLNEQFF.

This chain's CDR3 is CASSLQGQGTNYGYTF. CDR3 DNA: TGTGCCAGCAGCTTGCAGGGACAGGGTACAAACTATGGCTACACCTTC. The chain is built from TRBV5-5 and TRBJ1-2; 9 bases align to TRBD1. CDR3 length: 16 residues. CDR1 and CDR2 (germline): SGHKS, YYEKEE (reference sequence). Trimming cost V 1 base and J 2 bases; bases outside gene matches: 6.

This clone was seen ten or more times. The chain couples TRBV5-6 to TRBJ1-5; no clear D. The V gene's germline CDR1 is SGHDT and CDR2 YYEEEE. The V gene lost 2 bases and the J gene lost 10 bases, with 19 bases spanning the gap. This CDR3 region has 15 residues. CDR3 protein: CASSFFTTDPNPQHF. Written as DNA, the CDR3 is TGTGCCAGCAGCTTTTTTACGACTGACCCCAACCCCCAGCATTTT.

The J gene is TRBJ2-3, the V gene TRBV7-9; the match to TRBD2 covers 7 bases. The V segment lost 6 bases and the J segment 0 bases; nucleotides outside the gene matches: 6. The CDR3 is made up of 15 amino acids. Germline assignment: CDR1 SEHNR and CDR2 FQNEAQ (reference sequence). The CDR3 DNA reads TGTGCCAGCAGAATTACGGGGGGTAGCACAGATACGCAGTATTTT. Protein: CASRITGGSTDTQYF.

This clone was counted between two and nine times. The rearrangement uses TRBV29-1 and TRBJ2-1, with 9 bases matching TRBD2. Trimming at V came to 4 bases and at J to 6 bases, leaving 7 bases not matched to a gene. The CDR3 is 14 residues long. CDR1 SQVTM and CDR2 ANQGSEA come from the germline V gene. The CDR3 protein is CSVGAGGSANEQFF. CDR3 bases: TGCAGCGTTGGGGCGGGAGGGTCGGCCAATGAGCAGTTCTTC.

The chain is built from TRBV6-1 and TRBJ1-1; D not resolved. The CDR3 covers 16 residues. V lost 0 bases and J lost 1, with 12 bases in between. From germline, CDR1 is MNHNS and CDR2 SASEGT. DNA for the CDR3: TGTGCCAGCAGTGAAGCGGGCATGCGTAGGAACACTGAAGCTTTCTTT. Translation gives CASSEAGMRRNTEAFF.